These T cell receptor beta chains were read from a single sample in a study of cytomegalovirus exposure and HLA in healthy donors. Data came from immunoSEQ multiplex PCR; TCRdb stores just in-frame clones and leaves some out. The sample comprises hundreds of thousands of clones, about 80% of which are singletons, and around 6% rests with the top ten. The sequenced sample was PBMCs. These receptors were collected from a man aged 35 to 55 in good health and CMV-seropositive. The conserved cysteine and the conserved F or W are not part of the CDR3 here. A D gene is named only where the DNA matches it firmly. Size is omitted from some rows. Given values are once, few, many or a class for expanded clones.

CDR3 protein: ASSLAGGNQPQH
clone size: once
V gene: TRBV10-2
D gene: .

CDR3 protein: ASSQMGRGELF
clone size: .
V gene: TRBV6-5
D gene: .

CDR3 protein: ASSRGGGGVNIQY
clone size: .
V gene: TRBV19
D gene: .

CDR3 protein: ASSFRLAGGNTGELF
clone size: once
V gene: TRBV12-1
D gene: .

CDR3 protein: ASSIGLLKDLRHNNEQF
clone size: .
V gene: TRBV19
D gene: .

CDR3 protein: ASISSGNIQY
clone size: once
V gene: TRBV6-6
D gene: .

CDR3 protein: ASAAGTSVYNEQF
clone size: .
V gene: TRBV12-5
D gene: TRBD2

CDR3 protein: ASSVAGGYFLAPASYNEQF
clone size: .
V gene: TRBV9
D gene: TRBD2

CDR3 protein: ASSPPGGEKLF
clone size: .
V gene: TRBV18
D gene: .

CDR3 protein: ASSMDTTYQETQY
clone size: .
V gene: TRBV11-3
D gene: .

CDR3 protein: ASSLTQREIDTQY
clone size: .
V gene: TRBV5-6
D gene: TRBD2

CDR3 protein: ASSPREGAAYNEQF
clone size: .
V gene: TRBV5-1
D gene: TRBD2

CDR3 protein: ANARGQADTQY
clone size: .
V gene: TRBV7-9
D gene: .

CDR3 protein: ASTLTSGTLTGELF
clone size: .
V gene: TRBV5-1
D gene: TRBD2

CDR3 protein: ASRPLGQGLSGYT
clone size: .
V gene: TRBV6-6
D gene: TRBD1

CDR3 protein: ASQRTGANTEAF
clone size: .
V gene: TRBV19
D gene: TRBD1

CDR3 protein: ASGGRRTDTQY
clone size: .
V gene: TRBV6-5
D gene: .